These 9 T cell receptor beta chains share one sample of origin, sequenced in a study of PD-1 blockade in classical Hodgkin lymphoma. Sequencing used immunoSEQ multiplex PCR; TCRdb keeps in-frame clones, though not all of them. The sample contains around 20,000 clones, 70% to 90% of which appear only once. Time point denoted: cycle 4 day 1 (C4D1), after less than 7 weeks of nivolumab. Each patient relapsed following autologous stem cell transplantation, and prior brentuximab vedotin exposure differed. This sample comprised peripheral blood mononuclear cells (PBMCs), obtained before the fourth cycle of nivolumab. These receptors originate from a human donor with classical Hodgkin lymphoma.

V usage is TRBV5-1 and J usage is TRBJ2-7, with TRBD1 matching over 7 bases. From germline, CDR1 is SGHRS and CDR2 YFSETQ. Unmatched junction bases numbered 3, after V lost 2 bases and J lost 4 bases. This CDR3 is 13 amino acids long. CDR3 protein: CASSFDRDYEQYF. DNA for the CDR3: TGCGCCAGCAGCTTTGACAGGGATTACGAGCAGTACTTC.

This clone was detected only once. The chain recombines TRBV19 with TRBJ1-2, with D perhaps matching TRBD1 (5 bases). Germline-derived CDR1 and CDR2 are LNHDA and SQIVND (reference sequence). The CDR3 totals 14 residues. V was cut by 9 bases and J by 4 bases, with 18 bases left in between. CDR3 amino acids: CASQGAGPSYGYTF. The CDR3 nucleotides are TGTGCCAGCCAGGGCGCAGGCCCTAGCTATGGCTACACCTTC.

This rearrangement joins TRBV11-2 to TRBJ2-7; D ambiguous. The ends were cut back, 4 bases at V and 2 bases at J, with 6 bases in the middle. Germline V lookup: CDR1 SGHAT, CDR2 FQNNGV. The CDR3 sequence is 12 residues long. The CDR3 region has the DNA TGTGCCAGCAGCTCTCCCCCCTACGAGCAGTACTTC. It translates to CASSSPPYEQYF.

The rearrangement links TRBV7-9 to TRBJ1-5; D not resolved. V was cut by 2 bases and J by 7 bases, with 12 bases left in between. The germline V gene has CDR1 SEHNR and CDR2 FQNEAQ (reference sequence). The CDR3 has 14 amino acids. CDR3 in DNA: TGTGCCAGCAGCTTATCCGAGTCGGGCCAGCCCCAGCATTTT. Translation: CASSLSESGQPQHF.

This sequence joins TRBV9 and TRBJ2-1, with D unclear. The germline gives CDR1 SGDLS, CDR2 YYNGEE. V lost 3 bases and J lost 0, with 4 bases in between. The CDR3 runs to 13 residues. The DNA of the CDR3 is TGTGCCAGCAGCGACCGCTCCTACAATGAGCAGTTCTTC. Translation gives CASSDRSYNEQFF. The full variable domain, in which reference TRBV9 and TRBJ2-1 provide the parts outside the CDR3, is DSGVTQTPKHLITATGQRVTLRCSPRSGDLSVYWYQQSLDQGLQFLIQYYNGEERAKGNILERFSAQQFPDLHSELNLSSLELGDSALYFCASSDRSYNEQFFGPGTRLTVL.

The chain uses TRBV5-6 and TRBJ2-1, with D unresolved. The ends were cut back, 4 bases at V and 4 bases at J, with 21 bases in the middle. Germline V gene sequence: CDR1 SGHDT, CDR2 YYEEEE. The CDR3 totals 17 residues. The CDR3 bases are TGTGCCAGCAGCCAAGTGCGAGGACCCCGCAATTACAATGAGCAGTTCTTC. Its protein product is CASSQVRGPRNYNEQFF.

The chain couples TRBV6-5 to TRBJ1-5, with a weak D call TRBD1 (6 bases). Trimming removed 5 bases at V and 6 bases at J, with 14 bases between. The CDR3 sequence is 14 residues long. Germline CDR1 and CDR2: MNHEY and SVGAGI. The CDR3 region has the DNA TGTGCCAGCAGTGACCACAGGGTAGGTCAGCCCCAGCATTTT. Translating gives CASSDHRVGQPQHF.

This clone is deemed medium-sized. J is TRBJ2-7 and V is TRBV5-6; possible D gene TRBD1, 6 bases. Trimming took off 4 bases at V and 4 bases at J, with 21 bases between the two ends. Germline CDR1 is SGHDT and CDR2 is YYEEEE. There are 16 residues in the CDR3. The CDR3 region has the DNA TGTGCCAGCAGCCATTTTAGGACAGCATTTCCTTACGAGCAGTACGTC. Its translation is CASSHFRTAFPYEQYV.

The V and J genes are TRBV6-6 and TRBJ2-6, with TRBD1 matching 7 bases. Trimming took 6 bases from V and 2 from J; bases not matched to a gene: 4. This CDR3 is built from 15 residues. Per germline, CDR1 MNHNY and CDR2 SVGAGI (reference sequence). CDR3 sequence (DNA): TGTGCCAGCAGCGACAGGGAACCTGGGGCCAACGTCCTGACTTTC. It translates to CASSDREPGANVLTF.